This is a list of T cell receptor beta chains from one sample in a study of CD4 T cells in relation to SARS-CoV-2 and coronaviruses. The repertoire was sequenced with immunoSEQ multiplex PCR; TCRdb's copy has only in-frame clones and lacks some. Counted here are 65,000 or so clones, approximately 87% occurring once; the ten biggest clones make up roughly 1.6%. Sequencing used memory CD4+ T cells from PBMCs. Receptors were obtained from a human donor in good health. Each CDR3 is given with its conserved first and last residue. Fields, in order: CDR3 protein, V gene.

cdr3_aa: CASSQGQTLSYEQYF
v_call: TRBV3-1/TRBV3-2

cdr3_aa: CASSETGPVASPLHF
v_call: TRBV7-9

cdr3_aa: CASRGGALRDTQYF
v_call: TRBV7-9

cdr3_aa: CASSSPLRTEAFF
v_call: TRBV19

cdr3_aa: CASSLPGFSAYEQYF
v_call: TRBV5-4

cdr3_aa: CASKILQGTGELFF
v_call: TRBV2

cdr3_aa: CASSVAHGGDGYTF
v_call: TRBV9

cdr3_aa: CASSEASGIGETQYF
v_call: TRBV6-1

cdr3_aa: CASQDPGQAGEKLFF
v_call: TRBV25-1

cdr3_aa: CASSFTKNTGELFF
v_call: TRBV7-2

cdr3_aa: CASSPGGTNEKLFF
v_call: TRBV18

cdr3_aa: CASRGDRSNQPQHF
v_call: TRBV6-5

cdr3_aa: CASSPETRARTEAFF
v_call: TRBV3-1/TRBV3-2

cdr3_aa: CASSKRGGLAGGHEQFF
v_call: TRBV21-1

cdr3_aa: CASKAGNTEAFF
v_call: TRBV6-1

cdr3_aa: CASSQGMERPQHF
v_call: TRBV12-3/TRBV12-4

cdr3_aa: CASSPGMEGPNYGYTF
v_call: TRBV7-9

cdr3_aa: CASSESATPYTEAFF
v_call: TRBV10-1

cdr3_aa: CASSQGLQGDYEQYF
v_call: TRBV4-3

cdr3_aa: CASSWRGDSPLHF
v_call: TRBV19

cdr3_aa: CASSQGESTGYTF
v_call: TRBV7-9

cdr3_aa: CSVDGSGGPDTQYF
v_call: TRBV29-1

cdr3_aa: CASSKVADTQYF
v_call: TRBV11-2

cdr3_aa: CASSDSREFNQPQHF
v_call: TRBV6-4

cdr3_aa: CASSQSGHFPGYTF
v_call: TRBV5-1

cdr3_aa: CASSQRRDSSYNSPLHF
v_call: TRBV23-1

cdr3_aa: CASSLGGTYEQYF
v_call: TRBV28

cdr3_aa: CASSSPDRGLEKLFF
v_call: TRBV28

cdr3_aa: CASSPQGYTEAFF
v_call: TRBV9

cdr3_aa: CASSHLGAGGNNEQFF
v_call: TRBV2

cdr3_aa: CASSILASANTEAFF
v_call: TRBV19

cdr3_aa: CASKREEETQYF
v_call: TRBV5-1

cdr3_aa: CASSRDRASHEQYF
v_call: TRBV14

cdr3_aa: CASSLAPTTNTEAFF
v_call: TRBV6-5

cdr3_aa: CSVEESLDQPQHF
v_call: TRBV29-1

cdr3_aa: CSAPGTSGSTYTDTQYF
v_call: TRBV29-1

cdr3_aa: CASSQPSGREYKYF
v_call: TRBV14

cdr3_aa: CASRPGLAEETQYF
v_call: TRBV2

cdr3_aa: CASSLLRTGPSSEAFF
v_call: TRBV28

cdr3_aa: CSVTEGNEKLFF
v_call: TRBV29-1

cdr3_aa: CASSIDRAETQYF
v_call: TRBV19

cdr3_aa: CASSQGSSVEDTQYF
v_call: TRBV3-1/TRBV3-2

cdr3_aa: CASSLTANQPQHF
v_call: TRBV7-2

cdr3_aa: CASSLRVGQPQHF
v_call: TRBV5-1

cdr3_aa: CAISDQNREAFF
v_call: TRBV10-3

cdr3_aa: CASTRGGIVSPLHF
v_call: TRBV3-1/TRBV3-2

cdr3_aa: CATSRGQAAGNTIYF
v_call: TRBV15

cdr3_aa: CASSFDNQPQHF
v_call: TRBV11-2

cdr3_aa: CASSREQDNEKLFF
v_call: TRBV4-2

cdr3_aa: CASSPPPNPDTQYF
v_call: TRBV18

cdr3_aa: CASSFRAGPSYEQYF
v_call: TRBV7-3

cdr3_aa: CASSFTAGPLHF
v_call: TRBV19

cdr3_aa: CATQRRAMNTEAFF
v_call: TRBV27

cdr3_aa: CASSQAQGGHTEAFF
v_call: TRBV3-1/TRBV3-2

cdr3_aa: CASSLVGARGYTF
v_call: TRBV11-2

cdr3_aa: CASSLARAEGYTF
v_call: TRBV7-2